The 10 T cell receptor beta chains presented below share a single source sample, sequenced in a study of cytotoxic CD8 clonotypes in ibrutinib-treated CLL. Sequenced by immunoSEQ multiplex PCR; TCRdb stores in-frame clones only, minus some. The data show some 200,000 clones, approximately 68% seen once. Specimen: PBMCs, collected after 24 months of ibrutinib treatment. The receptor source for this set is a human donor with chronic lymphocytic leukemia.

This chain connects TRBV27 to TRBJ1-2; TRBD1 might be the D (6 bases). Trimming took 2 bases from V and 4 from J, leaving 14 bases between them. Germline CDR1 is MNHEY and CDR2 is SMNVEV (reference sequence). The CDR3 is 15 amino acids. The CDR3 DNA reads as TGTGCCAGCAGTTTACGGGGGGGCGGGGGCTATGGCTACACCTTC. It translates to CASSLRGGGGYGYTF.

This clone was picked up a small number of times. The rearrangement links TRBV19 to TRBJ2-5; no clear D. Germline CDR1 is LNHDA and CDR2 is SQIVND (reference sequence). This CDR3 contains 14 residues. The V end was cut by 3 bases, the J end by 2 bases, with 10 bases between. The CDR3 sequence: CASSMGGRQETQYF. CDR3 nucleotides: TGTGCCAGTAGTATGGGCGGACGGCAAGAGACCCAGTACTTC.

The chain is built from TRBV5-1 and TRBJ2-2; 9 bases are a match to TRBD1. V was pared by 0 bases and J by 4 bases, with 4 bases of the junction left unmatched. Germline CDR1 reads SGHRS; CDR2 reads YFSETQ. This CDR3 is built from 16 residues. This chain's CDR3 is CASSLGGTGFTGELFF. The CDR3 nucleotides read TGCGCCAGCAGCTTGGGCGGGACAGGGTTCACCGGGGAGCTGTTTTTT.

This clone appeared a single time. V gene TRBV2 combines with J gene TRBJ2-7; the D is unclear. The V gene lost 8 bases and the J gene lost 1 base, with 15 bases spanning the gap. Per germline, CDR1 SNHLY and CDR2 FYNNEI. The CDR3 spans 14 residues. The CDR3 nucleotides read TGTGCCAGCGACATATATGGCTCGTCCTACGAGCAGTACTTC. It codes for CASDIYGSSYEQYF. Variable domain in full (rest from reference TRBV2 and TRBJ2-7): EPEVTQTPSHQVTQMGQEVILRCVPISNHLYFYWYRQILGQKVEFLVSFYNNEISEKSEIFDDQFSVERPDGSNFTLKIRSTKLEDSAMYFCASDIYGSSYEQYFGPGTRLTVT.

The chain carries TRBV4-2 and TRBJ1-5; no definite D call. Trimming stripped 4 bases from V and 6 bases from J, with 10 bases between. CDR3 size: 13 residues. Germline lookup yields CDR1 LGHNA and CDR2 YNFKEQ. The CDR3 DNA reads TGTGCCAGCAGCCCCCCCTTGGGTCAGCCCCAGCATTTT. This codes for CASSPPLGQPQHF.

CDR3 bases: TGTGCCAGCAGGCTACAATTGAACACTGAAGCTTTCTTT. Its translation is CASRLQLNTEAFF. V and J are TRBV28 and TRBJ1-1; D gene ambiguous. V was shortened by 6 bases and J by 0 bases, with 8 bases between the two germline ends. The CDR3 totals 13 residues. Germline V gene lookup returns CDR1 MDHEN and CDR2 SYDVKM.

The rearrangement uses TRBV4-3 and TRBJ1-2, with D hard to call. V was cut by 0 bases and J by 3 bases, with 5 bases left in between. Per the germline V gene, CDR1 is LGHNA and CDR2 is YSLEER. The CDR3 consists of 13 residues. The CDR3 bases are TGCGCCAGCAGCCAAGAAACAGACTATGGCTACACCTTC. Protein sequence: CASSQETDYGYTF.

This sequence joins TRBV2 and TRBJ2-3; no reliable D call. The CDR3 contains 15 residues. V dropped 4 bases and J dropped 0 bases, with 11 bases sitting between them. In germline, CDR1 is SNHLY, CDR2 FYNNEI. CDR3 DNA sequence: TGTGCCAGCAGTGTCCAACTCCCTAGCACAGATACGCAGTATTTT. It codes for CASSVQLPSTDTQYF.

J is TRBJ1-5 and V is TRBV19, with TRBD1 matching 8 bases. The J segment lost 4 bases and the V segment lost 4 bases, leaving 15 bases of the junction unmatched. The CDR3 loop spans 18 amino acids. Germline V gives CDR1 LNHDA, CDR2 SQIVND (reference sequence). CDR3: CASSTDRGRSSGNQPQHF. The CDR3 nucleotides are TGTGCCAGTAGTACCGACAGGGGCAGGAGTTCTGGAAATCAGCCCCAGCATTTT.

The rearrangement links TRBV5-4 to TRBJ2-1, with TRBD2 matching over 7 bases. The junction had 8 bases not matched to a gene; V was cut back by 3 bases and J by 2 bases. Germline lookup yields CDR1 SGHNT and CDR2 YYREEE (reference sequence). CDR3 length: 16 residues. The CDR3 region has the DNA TGTGCCAGCAGCTCCGGGACTACCGCCACCTACAATGAGCAGTTCTTC. As protein: CASSSGTTATYNEQFF.